This TCR beta chain was found in a study of a mutant IDH1 vaccine in newly diagnosed glioma. Study details: Treated patients were around 60% male, about 38% female, mean age 40.4 years.

Whole-study findings and limits: Pseudoprogression appeared unlinked to shifts in leading peripheral T cell clonotypes.

The time point is: baseline, week 1 (first vaccination visit). Treatment denoted: pre-vaccination baseline after standard-of-care therapy. New WHO grade 3 or 4 astrocytomas that were IDH1-mutant and ATRX-lost had been found in donors. In this sample, this clone turned up once. Its antigen is not identified. In germline, CDR1 is SGHVS, CDR2 FQNEAQ. The CDR3 loop spans 14 amino acids. With 5 bases clipped from V and 8 bases from J, the junction kept 8 bases outside the gene matches. The assay was immunoSEQ multiplex PCR, and TCRdb's table has in-frame clones only and misses some. The sample contains 60,000 to 75,000 clones, 75% to 85% of which appear only once.

The source of this sequence is a man aged 50 to 60 with glioma. The material was PBMCs, obtained from a glioma patient treated with radiotherapy, temozolomide or both. The chain combines TRBV7-8 with TRBJ2-1; TRBD2 agrees at 8 bases. CDR3 loop: CASSPAGGRDEQFF. DNA for the CDR3: TGTGCCAGCAGCCCGGCGGGGGGAAGAGATGAGCAGTTCTTC.